This T cell receptor beta chain comes out of a study of T cell clonotyping in hematopoietic cell transplantation. About the study: Recipients' pretransplant samples followed cytoreduction.

Time point noted: recipient sample about 28 days before transplant, after cytoreduction. In germline, CDR1 is SNHLY, CDR2 FYNNEI. This CDR3 comprises 16 residues. After removal of 4 bases from V and 4 bases from J, the junction contained 5 bases not matched to a gene. Study-level points and caveats: Recipient TCR diversity dropped after transplant; expanded clonotypes rose from day 30 to 180.

About this clone itself: What it binds is not known.

Sequenced by immunoSEQ multiplex PCR; TCRdb stores in-frame clones only, minus some. Of about 27,000 clones listed, roughly 71% are singletons. The sequencing used peripheral blood mononuclear cells, collected before stem cell transplant. J is TRBJ2-7 and V is TRBV2; 15 positions match TRBD2. This TCR derives from a man aged 45-65 years with myelodysplastic syndrome. Some clones in this sample may be carry-over from other donors' samples. The CDR3 sequence: CASSAPGLAGGYEQYF. In DNA, the CDR3 is TGTGCCAGCAGTGCCCCGGGACTAGCGGGAGGTTACGAGCAGTACTTC.